Below are 24 T cell receptor beta chains sequenced from a single sample in a study of shared clonotypes between healthy human individuals. Produced via immunoSEQ multiplex PCR; TCRdb's table is partial and in-frame only. Among some 1.5 million clones listed, 96% were seen once. Sequenced material: naive CD4+ T cells sorted from blood. Subset in this sample: CD45RA+ positively selected. The receptor set was obtained from a man aged 30-40 years in good health.

The chain has TRBV4-2 and TRBJ1-1; 9 bases agree with TRBD1. Per the germline V gene, CDR1 is LGHNA and CDR2 is YNFKEQ. The CDR3 runs 15 residues. V shed 3 bases and J 1 base; nucleotides not matched to a gene: 3. CDR3 nucleotide sequence: TGTGCCAGCAGCCATCCGGGACAGGGGAACACTGAAGCTTTCTTT. It encodes CASSHPGQGNTEAFF.

The chain is built from TRBV14 and TRBJ2-5; TRBD1 might be the D (6 bases). The ends were cut back, 4 bases at V and 0 bases at J, with 12 bases in the middle. The CDR3 loop spans 15 amino acids. CDR1 is SGHDN, CDR2 FVKESK, per germline. CDR3 in amino acids: CASSPLGTNQETQYF. The CDR3 DNA follows: TGTGCCAGCAGCCCACTAGGGACAAACCAAGAGACCCAGTACTTC.

The chain joins TRBV19 to TRBJ1-2; D is ambiguous. V lost 3 bases to trimming and J lost 4 bases, with 9 bases between them. This CDR3 has 13 amino acids. The germline V gene has CDR1 LNHDA and CDR2 SQIVND (reference sequence). This chain's CDR3 is CASSILAAYGYTF. The CDR3 coding sequence is TGTGCCAGTAGTATTCTGGCAGCCTATGGCTACACCTTC.

On this clone: Other DNA sequences of this sample code for an identical CDR3. The V call is TRBV10-3, the J call TRBJ2-5, with a possible D match to TRBD1 (6 bases). The CDR3 totals 14 residues. Germline V gene data show CDR1 as ENHRY and CDR2 as SYGVKD. Trimming stripped 0 bases from V and 4 bases from J, with 9 bases between. The CDR3 DNA sequence: TGTGCCATCAGTGAGTCAGGGGGACGAGAGACCCAGTACTTC. Residues: CAISESGGRETQYF.

The gene calls are TRBV14 and TRBJ2-7; 14 bases line up with TRBD2. The J segment lost 3 bases and the V segment lost 4 bases, leaving 5 bases of the junction unmatched. Per the germline V gene, CDR1 is SGHDN and CDR2 is FVKESK. There are 16 residues in the CDR3. The chain's CDR3 is CASSLEGLAGVYEQYF. The CDR3 DNA is TGTGCCAGCAGCCTAGAGGGACTAGCGGGAGTCTACGAGCAGTACTTC.

V and J are TRBV10-3 and TRBJ1-1; TRBD1 matches at 10 bases. With 5 bases clipped from V and 1 base from J, the junction kept 10 bases outside the gene matches. The germline V gene encodes CDR1 ENHRY and CDR2 SYGVKD. This CDR3 contains 17 residues. CDR3 region: CAISLGDRGASNTEAFF. The CDR3 DNA follows: TGTGCCATCAGTCTCGGGGACAGGGGTGCCTCGAACACTGAAGCTTTCTTT.

In its sample, this clone was seen once. The V call is TRBV19, the J call TRBJ2-2, with TRBD1 as a possible D gene (7 bases). The CDR3 runs to 16 residues. CDR1 is LNHDA and CDR2 is SQIVND in the germline V gene (reference sequence). The V end lost 4 bases, the J end lost 9 bases, and 21 bases lay between the germline ends. The CDR3 loop reads CASSTNYRGGLRELFF. In nucleotides, the CDR3 is TGTGCCAGTAGTACTAACTACAGGGGAGGCTTGCGGGAGCTGTTTTTT.

The rearrangement links TRBV28 to TRBJ1-5; TRBD1 matches 10 bases. This CDR3 is built from 14 residues. Germline V gene lookup returns CDR1 MDHEN and CDR2 SYDVKM. V was clipped by 2 bases and J by 5 bases; unmatched bases: 0. CDR3 loop: CASSLGTGDQPQHF. The DNA for the CDR3 is TGTGCCAGCAGTTTAGGGACAGGGGATCAGCCCCAGCATTTT.

V is TRBV5-1 and J is TRBJ1-2; a weak D match, TRBD1 (6 bases). This CDR3 is 17 amino acids long. Germline CDR1 is SGHRS and CDR2 is YFSETQ. The ends were cut back, 0 bases at V and 0 bases at J, with 15 bases in the middle. CDR3 sequence (DNA): TGCGCCAGCAGCTTGGCCACAGGGAAGGTAGCTAACTATGGCTACACCTTC. Protein sequence: CASSLATGKVANYGYTF. Variable domain in full (rest from reference TRBV5-1 and TRBJ1-2): KAGVTQTPRYLIKTRGQQVTLSCSPISGHRSVSWYQQTPGQGLQFLFEYFSETQRNKGNFPGRFSGRQFSNSRSEMNVSTLELGDSALYLCASSLATGKVANYGYTFGSGTRLTVV.

The chain has TRBV4-1 and TRBJ2-5; TRBD2 aligns across 10 bases. The trim removed 1 base at V and 2 bases at J, leaving 7 bases unmatched. This CDR3 contains 17 residues. The V gene's germline CDR1 is MGHRA and CDR2 YSYEKL. The CDR3 loop reads CASSQVMSLAGQETQYF. CDR3 coding DNA: TGCGCCAGCAGCCAAGTTATGTCACTAGCGGGGCAAGAGACCCAGTACTTC.

V usage is TRBV6-6 and J usage is TRBJ2-5; D may correspond to TRBD1 or TRBD2 (7 bases each). With 4 bases removed from V and 7 bases from J, the gap between germline ends came to 10 bases. This CDR3 contains 12 residues. Germline loops: CDR1 MNHNY, CDR2 SVGAGI (reference sequence). CDR3 coding DNA: TGTGCCAGCAGTTCAGGGGGGGGGACCCAGTACTTC. It translates to CASSSGGGTQYF.

This chain joins TRBV11-2 and TRBJ2-4; D might be TRBD2 (6 bases). In germline, CDR1 is SGHAT, CDR2 FQNNGV. Trimming took 6 bases from V and 0 from J, leaving 21 bases between them. The CDR3 sequence is 18 residues long. In nucleotides, the CDR3 is TGTGCCAGCAGGACAGCTCGGAGGGGCCCATTAGCCAAAAACATTCAGTACTTC. Its translation: CASRTARRGPLAKNIQYF.

The chain is built from TRBV19 and TRBJ1-5, with D possibly TRBD1 on 5 matching bases. The CDR3 has 14 residues. V gave up 7 bases and J gave up 3 bases, with 13 bases separating them. CDR1 LNHDA and CDR2 SQIVND come from the germline V gene (reference sequence). CDR3 protein: CASNTVGLNQPQHF. The CDR3 nucleotides read TGTGCCAGTAACACTGTGGGGCTCAATCAGCCCCAGCATTTT.

The chain joins TRBV15 to TRBJ2-1, with a tentative D call TRBD2 (5 bases). Trimming stripped 3 bases from V and 3 bases from J, with 15 bases between. The CDR3 has 16 residues. Germline V gene sequence: CDR1 LNHNV, CDR2 YYDKDF (reference sequence). The CDR3 spells CATSRGSGSGYNEQFF. The CDR3 bases are TGTGCCACCAGCAGGGGGTCGGGGTCAGGCTACAATGAGCAGTTCTTC.

V gene TRBV7-6 combines with J gene TRBJ2-3, with 9 bases lining up with TRBD1. Germline V gives CDR1 SGHVS, CDR2 FNYEAQ. V dropped 5 bases and J dropped 7; count of bases not matched to a gene: 16. The CDR3 runs to 17 residues. CDR3 sequence (DNA): TGTGCCAGCAGCCCTATCGGGACAGGGACCGGGGGGTATACGCAGTATTTT. Translation: CASSPIGTGTGGYTQYF. Supplemented by reference TRBV7-6 and TRBJ2-3, the full variable domain reads GAGVSQSPRYKVTKRGQDVALRCDPISGHVSLYWYRQALGQGPEFLTYFNYEAQQDKSGLPNDRFSAERPEGSISTLTIQRTEQRDSAMYRCASSPIGTGTGGYTQYFGPGTRLTVL.

The chain is built from TRBV7-8 and TRBJ1-1; 8 nucleotides agree with TRBD1. This CDR3 is 14 amino acids long. Losses at the gene ends were 7 bases for V and 4 bases for J; bases not matched to a gene: 8. Germline V gene data show CDR1 as SGHVS and CDR2 as FQNEAQ. The CDR3 sequence: CASNPDRVGTEAFF. CDR3 in DNA: TGTGCCAGCAATCCGGACAGGGTTGGCACTGAAGCTTTCTTT.

The J gene is TRBJ2-1, the V gene TRBV5-1, with 11 bases that match TRBD2. The ends lost 4 bases at V and 3 bases at J; junction bases unmatched: 6. There are 16 residues in the CDR3. The germline V gene has CDR1 SGHRS and CDR2 YFSETQ. CDR3 coding DNA: TGCGCCAGCAGCCGGCGCCTAGCGGGAGGCTACAATGAGCAGTTCTTC. Amino acids: CASSRRLAGGYNEQFF.

The J gene is TRBJ2-7, the V gene TRBV6-1; TRBD1 might be the D (6 bases). The V gene lost 4 bases and the J gene lost 2 bases, with 21 bases spanning the gap. The CDR3 runs to 17 residues. Germline CDR1 is MNHNS and CDR2 is SASEGT. The CDR3 coding sequence is TGTGCCAGCAGTGCAAGACAGGCTCCCTTTATGCCCTACGAGCAGTACTTC. Translation gives CASSARQAPFMPYEQYF.

J is TRBJ2-7 and V is TRBV15, with 9 bases matching TRBD2. Germline trimming cut 5 bases from V and 6 bases from J; bases unmatched to any gene: 14. The germline V gene has CDR1 LNHNV and CDR2 YYDKDF (reference sequence). The CDR3 extends over 16 amino acids. The DNA of the CDR3 is TGTGCCACCAGCCCGGAAGGGGGTAGCGGGAGTTCCGAGCAGTACTTC. As protein: CATSPEGGSGSSEQYF.

On this clone itself: The same CDR3 can be traced to other DNA sequences in this sample. The chain links TRBV5-1 to TRBJ1-4; 10 nucleotides line up with TRBD1. J gave up 5 bases and V 4 bases, and 2 bases lay outside the gene matches. Germline loops: CDR1 SGHRS, CDR2 YFSETQ. The CDR3 is 14 amino acids. CDR3 protein: CASSPGQGNEKLFF. In DNA form, the CDR3 reads TGCGCCAGCAGCCCGGGACAGGGGAATGAAAAACTGTTTTTT.

This chain uses TRBV28 with TRBJ2-1; TRBD1 might be the D (5 bases). The CDR3 is 14 residues long. The germline V gene has CDR1 MDHEN and CDR2 SYDVKM. The V and J ends lost 10 bases and 7 bases respectively, with 20 bases between them. CDR3 sequence: CATLGQGPGNEQFF. DNA of the CDR3: TGTGCCACCCTAGGGCAGGGTCCTGGGAATGAGCAGTTCTTC.

Only one count was recorded for this clone. The CDR3 is CASSLVSAGGFGTQYF. CDR3 sequence (DNA): TGTGCCAGCAGCTTGGTCTCGGCAGGGGGCTTCGGGACCCAGTACTTC. This rearrangement joins TRBV5-6 to TRBJ2-5; 8 nucleotides match TRBD1. With V trimmed by 0 bases and J by 7 bases, 11 bases remained unmatched. Looked up from germline, CDR1 is SGHDT and CDR2 is YYEEEE. The CDR3 length is 16 residues.

This chain joins TRBV18 and TRBJ2-7, with a weak D call TRBD1 (6 bases). The ends were cut back, 3 bases at V and 4 bases at J, with 13 bases in the middle. In germline, CDR1 is KGHSH, CDR2 LQKENI. The CDR3 contains 14 residues. The CDR3 sequence is CASSPRAGEYEQYF. CDR3 bases: TGTGCCAGCTCACCCCGGGCAGGGGAGTACGAGCAGTACTTC.

The chain combines TRBV10-2 with TRBJ1-5, with D possibly matching TRBD1 (5 bases). In germline, CDR1 is WSHSY, CDR2 SAAADI. The CDR3 consists of 13 residues. The V gene lost 4 bases and the J gene lost 3 bases, with 7 bases spanning the gap. CDR3 sequence: CASSAGNNQPQHF. The CDR3 DNA sequence: TGCGCCAGCAGTGCAGGGAACAATCAGCCCCAGCATTTT.